A selection of T cell receptor beta chains follows, all from one sample in a study of beta chain features in type 1 diabetes. Profiled with immunoSEQ multiplex PCR; TCRdb holds only in-frame clones, not every one. The top ten clones hold less than 0.45% of a sample with around 340,000 clones, roughly 8% of them seen once. Input material: central memory CD4+ T cells from blood. The receptors here all came from a woman younger than 35 in good health. CDR3s include the opening cysteine and the closing phenylalanine or tryptophan. Each record gives: J gene, V gene, CDR3 protein.

j_gene: TRBJ2-7; v_gene: TRBV4-3; CDR3aa: CASSQDAGTRGEQYF
j_gene: TRBJ2-3; v_gene: TRBV13; CDR3aa: CASSLGLAPSTDTQYF
j_gene: TRBJ1-2; v_gene: TRBV4-3; CDR3aa: CASSQDSRGEGYTF
j_gene: TRBJ2-5; v_gene: TRBV13; CDR3aa: CASSLYLAGDLETQYF
j_gene: TRBJ2-7; v_gene: TRBV7-2; CDR3aa: CASSLMVSYEQYF
j_gene: TRBJ2-7; v_gene: TRBV19; CDR3aa: CASSGSAMNSYEQYF
j_gene: TRBJ2-7; v_gene: TRBV15; CDR3aa: CATSRAGTSGSYEQYF
j_gene: TRBJ2-3; v_gene: TRBV7-2; CDR3aa: CASSPGLAGGRTQYF
j_gene: TRBJ1-5; v_gene: TRBV2; CDR3aa: CASSASNSNQPQHF
j_gene: TRBJ1-2; v_gene: TRBV19; CDR3aa: CASTRTGANYGYTF
j_gene: TRBJ2-1; v_gene: TRBV6-1; CDR3aa: CASSEGVSEFF
j_gene: TRBJ1-1; v_gene: TRBV5-1; CDR3aa: CASIPGQGGTEAFF
j_gene: TRBJ2-2; v_gene: TRBV10-3; CDR3aa: CAIREDAGELFF
j_gene: TRBJ2-5; v_gene: TRBV29-1; CDR3aa: CSVLDQETQYF
j_gene: TRBJ1-1; v_gene: TRBV4-3; CDR3aa: CASSRGAGLNTEAFF
j_gene: TRBJ2-2; v_gene: TRBV5-6; CDR3aa: CASSPGQVNTGELFF
j_gene: TRBJ1-2; v_gene: TRBV7-9; CDR3aa: CAAERGTNYGYTF
j_gene: TRBJ1-2; v_gene: TRBV5-1; CDR3aa: CASSPRAGENSNGYTF
j_gene: TRBJ2-1; v_gene: TRBV10-3; CDR3aa: CAISEIGQGDRDEQFF
j_gene: TRBJ1-4; v_gene: TRBV4-3; CDR3aa: CASSQGGGKKLFF
j_gene: TRBJ2-7; v_gene: TRBV29-1; CDR3aa: CSARGSGGGNYEQYF
j_gene: TRBJ1-5; v_gene: TRBV11-2; CDR3aa: CASSLIRDQPQHF
j_gene: TRBJ1-4; v_gene: TRBV4-2; CDR3aa: CASSQGTRYRSAGGEKLFF
j_gene: TRBJ2-3; v_gene: TRBV9; CDR3aa: CASSVQASGSADTQYF
j_gene: TRBJ1-5; v_gene: TRBV14; CDR3aa: CASSQGNQPQHF
j_gene: TRBJ2-1; v_gene: TRBV5-1; CDR3aa: CASSQDVGRAFVEQFF